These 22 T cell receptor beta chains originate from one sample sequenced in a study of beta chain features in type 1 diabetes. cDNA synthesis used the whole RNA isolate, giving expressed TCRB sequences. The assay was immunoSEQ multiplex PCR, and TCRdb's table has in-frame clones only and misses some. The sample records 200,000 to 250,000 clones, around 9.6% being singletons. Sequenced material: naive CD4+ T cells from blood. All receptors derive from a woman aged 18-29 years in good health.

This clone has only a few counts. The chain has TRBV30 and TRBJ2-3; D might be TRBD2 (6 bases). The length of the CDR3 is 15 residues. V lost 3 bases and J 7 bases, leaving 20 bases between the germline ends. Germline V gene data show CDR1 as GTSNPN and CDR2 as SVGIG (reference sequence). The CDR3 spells CAWRKVSRGIYTQYF. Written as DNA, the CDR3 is TGTGCCTGGAGAAAGGTGTCGCGGGGAATTTATACGCAGTATTTT.

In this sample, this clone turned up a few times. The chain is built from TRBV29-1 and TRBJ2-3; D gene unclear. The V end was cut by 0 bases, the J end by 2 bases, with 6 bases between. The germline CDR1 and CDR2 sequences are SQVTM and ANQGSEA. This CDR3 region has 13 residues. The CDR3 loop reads CSVEDRSTDTQYF. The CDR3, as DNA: TGCAGCGTTGAAGATCGGTCCACAGATACGCAGTATTTT.

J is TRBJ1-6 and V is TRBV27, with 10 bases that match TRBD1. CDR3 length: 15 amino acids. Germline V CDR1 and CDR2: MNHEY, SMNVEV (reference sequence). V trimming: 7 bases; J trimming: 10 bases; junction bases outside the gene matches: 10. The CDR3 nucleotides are TGTGCCAGCACCCTGGGGACAGGGGAGGACTCACCCCTCCACTTT. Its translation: CASTLGTGEDSPLHF.

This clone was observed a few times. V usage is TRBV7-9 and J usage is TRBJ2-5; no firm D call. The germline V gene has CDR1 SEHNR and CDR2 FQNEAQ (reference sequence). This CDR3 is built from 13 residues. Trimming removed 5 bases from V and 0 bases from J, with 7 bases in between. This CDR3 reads CASSTRNQETQYF. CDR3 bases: TGTGCCAGCAGCACCAGGAACCAAGAGACCCAGTACTTC.

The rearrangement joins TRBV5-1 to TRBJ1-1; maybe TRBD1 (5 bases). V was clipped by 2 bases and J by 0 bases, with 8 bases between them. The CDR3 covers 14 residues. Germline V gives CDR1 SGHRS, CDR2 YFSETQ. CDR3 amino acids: CASSLQELNTEAFF. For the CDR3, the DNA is TGCGCCAGCAGCTTACAGGAATTGAACACTGAAGCTTTCTTT.

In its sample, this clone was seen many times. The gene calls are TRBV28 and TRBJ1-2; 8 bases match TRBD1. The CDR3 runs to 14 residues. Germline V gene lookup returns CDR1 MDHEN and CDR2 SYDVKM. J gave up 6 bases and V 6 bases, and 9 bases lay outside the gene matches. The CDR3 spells CASSWTGTSDGYTF. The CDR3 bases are TGTGCCAGCAGCTGGACAGGGACCTCGGATGGCTACACCTTC.

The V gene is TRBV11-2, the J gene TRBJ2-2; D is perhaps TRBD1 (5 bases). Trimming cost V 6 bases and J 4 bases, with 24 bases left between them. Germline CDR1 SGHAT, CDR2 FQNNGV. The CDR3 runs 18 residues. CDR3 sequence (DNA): TGTGCCAGCAGAATAACCTCGGCAGGGCGTCTGGTCACCGGGGAGCTGTTTTTT. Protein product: CASRITSAGRLVTGELFF.

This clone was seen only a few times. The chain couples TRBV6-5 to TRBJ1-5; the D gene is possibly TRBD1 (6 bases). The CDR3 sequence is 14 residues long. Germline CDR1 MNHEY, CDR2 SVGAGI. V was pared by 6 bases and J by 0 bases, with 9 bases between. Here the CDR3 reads CASRDRSSNQPQHF. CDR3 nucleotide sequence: TGTGCCAGCAGAGACAGGAGTAGCAATCAGCCCCAGCATTTT.

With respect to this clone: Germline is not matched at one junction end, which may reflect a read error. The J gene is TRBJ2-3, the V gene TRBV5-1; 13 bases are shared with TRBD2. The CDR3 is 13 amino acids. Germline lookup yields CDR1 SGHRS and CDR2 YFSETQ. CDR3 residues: CASSLEGTSGINF. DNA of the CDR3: TGCGCCAGCAGCTTGGAGGGGACTAGCGGGATTAATTTT.

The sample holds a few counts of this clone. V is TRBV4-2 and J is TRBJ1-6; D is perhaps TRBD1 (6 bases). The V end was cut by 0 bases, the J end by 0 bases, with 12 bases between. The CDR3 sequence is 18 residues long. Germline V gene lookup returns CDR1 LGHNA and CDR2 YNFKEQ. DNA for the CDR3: TGTGCCAGCAGCCAAGAGGGACACCGGAGCTCCTATAATTCACCCCTCCACTTT. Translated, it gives CASSQEGHRSSYNSPLHF.

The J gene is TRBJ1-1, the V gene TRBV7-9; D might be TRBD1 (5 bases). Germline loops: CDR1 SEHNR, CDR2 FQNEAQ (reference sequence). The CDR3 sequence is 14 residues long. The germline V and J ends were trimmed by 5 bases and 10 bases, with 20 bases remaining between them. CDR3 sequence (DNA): TGTGCCAGCAGCGGATTCCGGGCCCCTGGGGCAGCTTTCTTT. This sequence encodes CASSGFRAPGAAFF.

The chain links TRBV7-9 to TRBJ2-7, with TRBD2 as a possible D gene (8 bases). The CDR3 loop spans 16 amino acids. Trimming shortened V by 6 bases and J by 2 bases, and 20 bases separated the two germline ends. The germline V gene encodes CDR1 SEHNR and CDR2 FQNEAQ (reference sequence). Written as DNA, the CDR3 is TGTGCCAGCAGTCGCACGGGAGGGGGCCATCCCTACGAGCAGTACTTC. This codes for CASSRTGGGHPYEQYF.

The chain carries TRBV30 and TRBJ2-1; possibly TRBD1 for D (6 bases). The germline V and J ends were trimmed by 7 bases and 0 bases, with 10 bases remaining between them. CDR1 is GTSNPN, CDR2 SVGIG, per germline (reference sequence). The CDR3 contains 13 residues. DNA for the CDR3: TGTGCCTTACAGGGAAACTCCTACAATGAGCAGTTCTTC. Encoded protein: CALQGNSYNEQFF.

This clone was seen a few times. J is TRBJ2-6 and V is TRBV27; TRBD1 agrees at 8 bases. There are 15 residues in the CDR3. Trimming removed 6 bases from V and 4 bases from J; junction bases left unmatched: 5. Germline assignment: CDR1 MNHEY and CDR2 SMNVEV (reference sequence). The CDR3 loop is CASRDRGSGANVLTF. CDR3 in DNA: TGTGCCAGCAGAGACAGGGGTTCGGGGGCCAACGTCCTGACTTTC.

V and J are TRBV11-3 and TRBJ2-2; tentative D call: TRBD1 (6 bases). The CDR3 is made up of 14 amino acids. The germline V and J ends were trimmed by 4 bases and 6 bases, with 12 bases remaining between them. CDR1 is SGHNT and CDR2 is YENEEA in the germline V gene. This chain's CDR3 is CASSYEGEPGELFF. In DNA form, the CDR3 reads TGTGCCAGCAGCTATGAGGGGGAGCCCGGGGAGCTGTTTTTT.

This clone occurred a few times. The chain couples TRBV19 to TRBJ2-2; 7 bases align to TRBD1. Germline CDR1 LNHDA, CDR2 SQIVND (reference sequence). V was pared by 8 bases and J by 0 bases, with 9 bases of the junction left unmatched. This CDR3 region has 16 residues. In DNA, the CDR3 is TGTGCCAGTTCATATCTAACAGGGGCGAACACCGGGGAGCTGTTTTTT. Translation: CASSYLTGANTGELFF.

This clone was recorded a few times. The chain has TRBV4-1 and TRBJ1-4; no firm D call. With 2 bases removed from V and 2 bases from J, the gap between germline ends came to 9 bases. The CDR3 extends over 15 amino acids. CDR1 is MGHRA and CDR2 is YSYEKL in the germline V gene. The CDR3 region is CASSQTGETNEKLFF. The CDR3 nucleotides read TGCGCCAGCAGCCAAACCGGGGAGACTAATGAAAAACTGTTTTTT.

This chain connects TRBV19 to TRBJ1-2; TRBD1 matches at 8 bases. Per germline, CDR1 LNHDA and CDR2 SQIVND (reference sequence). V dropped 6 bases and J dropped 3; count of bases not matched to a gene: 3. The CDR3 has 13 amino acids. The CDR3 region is CASSSTGDYGYTF. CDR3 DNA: TGTGCCAGTAGCTCGACAGGGGACTATGGCTACACCTTC.

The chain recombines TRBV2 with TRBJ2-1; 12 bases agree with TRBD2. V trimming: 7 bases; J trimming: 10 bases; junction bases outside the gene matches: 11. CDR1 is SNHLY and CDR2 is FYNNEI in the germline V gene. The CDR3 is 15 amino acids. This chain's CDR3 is CASTDELAGGTEQFF. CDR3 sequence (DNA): TGTGCCAGCACCGATGAGCTAGCGGGGGGGACCGAGCAGTTCTTC.

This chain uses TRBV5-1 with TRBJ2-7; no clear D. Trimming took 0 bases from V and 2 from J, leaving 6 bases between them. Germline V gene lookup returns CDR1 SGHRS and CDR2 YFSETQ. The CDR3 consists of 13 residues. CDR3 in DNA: TGCGCCAGCAGCTTGGTGGAGCCCTACGAGCAGTACTTC. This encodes CASSLVEPYEQYF. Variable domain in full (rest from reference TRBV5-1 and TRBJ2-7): KAGVTQTPRYLIKTRGQQVTLSCSPISGHRSVSWYQQTPGQGLQFLFEYFSETQRNKGNFPGRFSGRQFSNSRSEMNVSTLELGDSALYLCASSLVEPYEQYFGPGTRLTVT.

CDR3 loop: CARRRRQNTDTQYF. The CDR3 nucleotides read TGTGCGCGACGCCGAAGACAGAACACAGATACGCAGTATTTT. The gene calls are TRBV30 and TRBJ2-3; possibly TRBD1 for D (5 bases). The V gene's germline CDR1 is GTSNPN and CDR2 SVGIG (reference sequence). This CDR3 spans 14 amino acids.

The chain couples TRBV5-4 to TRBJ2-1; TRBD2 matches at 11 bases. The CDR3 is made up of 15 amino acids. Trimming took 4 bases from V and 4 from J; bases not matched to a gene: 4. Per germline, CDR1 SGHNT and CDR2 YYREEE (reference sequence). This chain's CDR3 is CASSRGLAAYNEQFF. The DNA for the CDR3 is TGTGCCAGCAGCCGGGGACTAGCGGCGTACAATGAGCAGTTCTTC. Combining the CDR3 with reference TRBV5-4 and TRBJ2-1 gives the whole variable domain ETGVTQSPTHLIKTRGQQVTLRCSSQSGHNTVSWYQQALGQGPQFIFQYYREEENGRGNFPPRFSGLQFPNYSSELNVNALELDDSALYLCASSRGLAAYNEQFFGPGTRLTVL.